This T cell receptor (beta chain) comes out of a study of CD8 T cells in Susac syndrome. After extraction with the RNeasy kit, roughly 0.5 to 1 ug of the RNA was reverse transcribed using random hexamers. The immunoSEQ assay covered 54 Vbeta and 13 Jbeta segments for CDR3. In TCRdb, the immunoSEQ multiplex PCR reads were re-called with MiXCR into one record per CDR3 protein. The profile covers about 84,000 distinct CDR3 sequences, with approximately 92% appearing a single time and roughly 0.3% taken by the ten largest. Controls matched for sex and age were healthy donors. The TEMRA cells underwent FACS enrichment, while the CD8+ and CD4+ T cells underwent negative isolation. Germline V gene data show CDR1 as MNHEY and CDR2 as SVGAGI. This CDR3 is 14 amino acids long. V dropped 2 bases and J dropped 2 bases, with 8 bases sitting between them.

The sequence was collected from a human donor in good health. Sequenced: CD8+ T cells from PBMCs. The chain links TRBV6-5 to TRBJ2-3, with D maybe TRBD2 (5 bases). The CDR3 here is CASSYRGYTDTQYF. CDR3 DNA: TGTGCCAGCAGTTACAGAGGGTACACAGATACGCAGTATTTT.